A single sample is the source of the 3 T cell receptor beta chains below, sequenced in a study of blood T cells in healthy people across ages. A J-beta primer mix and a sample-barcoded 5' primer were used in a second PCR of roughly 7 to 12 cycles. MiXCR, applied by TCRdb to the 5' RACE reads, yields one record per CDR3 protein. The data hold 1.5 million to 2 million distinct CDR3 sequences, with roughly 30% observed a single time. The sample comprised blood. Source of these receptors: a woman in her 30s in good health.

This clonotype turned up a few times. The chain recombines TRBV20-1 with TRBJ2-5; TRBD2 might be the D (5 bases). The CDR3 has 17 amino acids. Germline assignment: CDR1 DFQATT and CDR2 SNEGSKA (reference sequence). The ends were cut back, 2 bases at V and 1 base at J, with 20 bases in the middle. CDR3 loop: CSARSPNPPSGQETQYF. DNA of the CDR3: TGCAGTGCTAGATCTCCTAATCCTCCCAGCGGCCAAGAGACCCAGTACTTC.

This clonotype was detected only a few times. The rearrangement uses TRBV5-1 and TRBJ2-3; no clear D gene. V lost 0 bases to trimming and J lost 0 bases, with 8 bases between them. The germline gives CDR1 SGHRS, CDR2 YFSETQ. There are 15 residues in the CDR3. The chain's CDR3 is CASSLEDPSTDTQYF. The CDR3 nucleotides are TGCGCCAGCAGCTTGGAGGACCCTAGCACAGATACGCAGTATTTT.

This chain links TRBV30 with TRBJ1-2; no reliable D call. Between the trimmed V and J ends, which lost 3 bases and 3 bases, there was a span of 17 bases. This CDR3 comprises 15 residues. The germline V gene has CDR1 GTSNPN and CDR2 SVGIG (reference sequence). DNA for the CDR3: TGTGCCTGGAGGGGTGCCCTCCTGGAAGACTATGGCTACACCTTC. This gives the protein CAWRGALLEDYGYTF.